This T cell receptor (beta chain) is drawn from a study of PD-1 blockade in classical Hodgkin lymphoma. Study-wide findings and caveats: The baseline diversity of complete responders showed similarity to that of newly diagnosed patients. There remain no defined causes for the repertoire differences, which possibly reflect disease activity or prior therapy. Healthy donors reportedly exceeded newly diagnosed patients in baseline TCR diversity.

For this clone: Its antigen is unidentified.

Germline-derived CDR1 and CDR2 are GTSNPN and SVGIG (reference sequence). The CDR3 runs 13 residues. V was shortened by 5 bases and J by 1 base, with 9 bases between the two germline ends. The time point denotes: cycle 4 day 1 (C4D1), after 6 weeks of nivolumab. All the patients suffered relapse after autologous stem cell transplantation, and brentuximab vedotin exposure differed. Complete response, partial response or progressive disease constituted the best response categories observed. Sequencing used immunoSEQ multiplex PCR; TCRdb keeps in-frame clones, though not all of them. Altogether about 24,000 clones are present, more than 75% being singletons, with the ten largest covering 22%.

This sequence originates from a human donor with classical Hodgkin lymphoma. Sequences were derived from peripheral blood mononuclear cells (PBMCs), sampled before the fourth cycle of nivolumab. The chain uses TRBV30 and TRBJ1-3, with D uncertain. The CDR3 DNA reads TGTGCCTGGGTACAGTCTTCTGGAAACACCATATATTTT. Protein sequence: CAWVQSSGNTIYF.